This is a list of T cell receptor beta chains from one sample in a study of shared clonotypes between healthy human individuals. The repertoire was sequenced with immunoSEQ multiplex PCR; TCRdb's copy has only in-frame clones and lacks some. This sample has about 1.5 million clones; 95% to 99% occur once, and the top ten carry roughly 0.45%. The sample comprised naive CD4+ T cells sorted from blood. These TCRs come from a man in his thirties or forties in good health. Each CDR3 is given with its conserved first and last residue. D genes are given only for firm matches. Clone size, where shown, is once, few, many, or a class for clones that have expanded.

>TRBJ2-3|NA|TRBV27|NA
TGTGCCAGCGCCCCGGCAGTCTGGGATACGCAGTATTTT
CASAPAVWDTQYF
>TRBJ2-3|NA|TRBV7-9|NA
TGTGCCAGCAGCTCCCGGGACATTAGCACAGATACGCAGTATTTT
CASSSRDISTDTQYF
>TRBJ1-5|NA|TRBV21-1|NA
TGTGCCAGCAGCAAGGCGGGTGGCCAGCCCCAGCATTTT
CASSKAGGQPQHF
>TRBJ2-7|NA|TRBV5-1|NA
TGCGCCAGCAGCTTGGGGGACGAAACCTACGAGCAGTACTTC
CASSLGDETYEQYF
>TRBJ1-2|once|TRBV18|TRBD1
TGTGCCAGCTCCCAAAGCCTCGGGGACAGCGATGGCTACACCTTC
CASSQSLGDSDGYTF
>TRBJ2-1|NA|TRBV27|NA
TGTGCCAGCAGGTTAGGGCCCGGGACCTACAATGAGCAGTTCTTC
CASRLGPGTYNEQFF
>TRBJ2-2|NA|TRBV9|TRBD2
TGTGCCAGCAGCGTACAAGCGGGAGGGCAGAGCGGGGAGCTGTTTTTT
CASSVQAGGQSGELFF
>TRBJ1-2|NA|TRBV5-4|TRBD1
TGTGCCAGCAGCACCTGGACAGGGAGGGTCTATGGCTACACCTTC
CASSTWTGRVYGYTF
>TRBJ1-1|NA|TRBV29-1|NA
TGCAGCGTTGAGGGGACCGTGAACACTGAAGCTTTCTTT
CSVEGTVNTEAFF
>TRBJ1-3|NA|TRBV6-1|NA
TGTGCCAGCAGTGAATCCCTGGGGCCGAGCTCTGGAAACACCATATATTTT
CASSESLGPSSGNTIYF
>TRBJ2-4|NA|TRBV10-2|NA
TGCGCCAGCAGGCGAGTGGGGACGGACATTCAGTACTTC
CASRRVGTDIQYF
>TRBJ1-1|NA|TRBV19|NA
TGTGCCAGTAGTCCAAGGGCGGGGAACACTGAAGCTTTCTTT
CASSPRAGNTEAFF
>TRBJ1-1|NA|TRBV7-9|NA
TGTGCCAGCAGCCCCTCCGGGACCATGAACACTGAAGCTTTCTTT
CASSPSGTMNTEAFF
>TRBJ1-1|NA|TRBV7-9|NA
TGTGCCAGCAGCCCTTACCGATCGAACACTGAAGCTTTCTTT
CASSPYRSNTEAFF
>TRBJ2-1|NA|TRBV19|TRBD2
TGTGCCAGTAGGAAAGGACTAGAATCCTACAATGAGCAGTTCTTC
CASRKGLESYNEQFF
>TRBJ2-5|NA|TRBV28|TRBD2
TGTGCCAGCAGCACCCCCCTCGGGTCCAGCGGGAGTCACGAGACCCAGTACTTC
CASSTPLGSSGSHETQYF
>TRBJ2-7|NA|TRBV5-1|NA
TGCGCCAGCAGCTTGGATGGGGCCCTTTCCTACGAGCAGTACTTC
CASSLDGALSYEQYF
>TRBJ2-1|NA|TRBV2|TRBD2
TGTGCCAGCTGTATGATCGCGGGAGTAGGATACAATGAGCAGTTCTTC
CASCMIAGVGYNEQFF
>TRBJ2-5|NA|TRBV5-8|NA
TGTGCCAGCAGCTTGGTTGGGGGAGAGACCCAGTACTTC
CASSLVGGETQYF
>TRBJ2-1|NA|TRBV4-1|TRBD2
TGCGCCAGCAGCCAAGATCGCGGGACTAGCCTCAACAATGAGCAGTTCTTC
CASSQDRGTSLNNEQFF
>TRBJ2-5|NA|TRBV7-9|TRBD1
TGTGCCAGCAGCTTCAGGGGGGAGACCCAGTACTTC
CASSFRGETQYF
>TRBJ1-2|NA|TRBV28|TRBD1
TGTGCCAGCAGTTTAACGGGACAGGGCTATGGCTACACCTTC
CASSLTGQGYGYTF
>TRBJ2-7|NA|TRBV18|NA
TGTGCCAGCTCACCTGCTGGGTCCTACGAGCAGTACTTC
CASSPAGSYEQYF
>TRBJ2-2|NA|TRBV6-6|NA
TGTGCCAGCACCTACGGTTACGGGGAGCTGTTTTTT
CASTYGYGELFF
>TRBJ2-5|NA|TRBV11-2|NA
TGTGCCAGCAGGCCAAGACCCCGGGTCTCACCAAAGTACTTC
CASRPRPRVSPKYF
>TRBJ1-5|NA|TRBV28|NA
TGTGCCAGCAGTCTCGGGGGGGCTCAGCCCCAGCATTTT
CASSLGGAQPQHF
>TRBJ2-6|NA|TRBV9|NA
TGTGCCAGCAGCGTGGGGGCGCCTGGGGCCAACGTCCTGACTTTC
CASSVGAPGANVLTF
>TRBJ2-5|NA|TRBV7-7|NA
TGTGCTAGCAGCTCTTTGCCAACCGAGACCCAGTACTTC
CASSSLPTETQYF
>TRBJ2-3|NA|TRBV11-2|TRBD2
TGTGCCAGCAGCTTTTCAGTAGCGGGAGGAGGGACAGATACGCAGTATTTT
CASSFSVAGGGTDTQYF
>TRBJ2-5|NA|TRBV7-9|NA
TGTGCCAGCAGCGTAAACAGGGGGGGTTTCTCGCAGTACTTC
CASSVNRGGFSQYF
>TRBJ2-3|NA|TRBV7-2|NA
TGTGCCAGCAGCTTACAAAGTTCAGATACGCAGTATTTT
CASSLQSSDTQYF
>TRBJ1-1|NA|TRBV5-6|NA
TGTGCCAGCAGCGCTTATACAGGGACTGAAGCTTTCTTT
CASSAYTGTEAFF
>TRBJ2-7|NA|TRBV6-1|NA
TGTGCCACCTCAACCCGGGCTAATTACGAGCAGTACTTC
CATSTRANYEQYF
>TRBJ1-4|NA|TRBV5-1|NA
TGCGCCAGCAGCTTGGGACAGCCTAATGAAAAACTGTTTTTT
CASSLGQPNEKLFF
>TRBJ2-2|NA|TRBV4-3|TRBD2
TGCGCCAGCAGCCGCGGACTAGCGGGAGTCCCCGGGGAGCTGTTTTTT
CASSRGLAGVPGELFF
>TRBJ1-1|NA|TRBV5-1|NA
TGCGCCAGCAGGCGGACAGAGAACACTGAAGCTTTCTTT
CASRRTENTEAFF
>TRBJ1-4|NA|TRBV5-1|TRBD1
TGCGCCAGCAGCTACAGGGGGGATAGTGAAAAACTGTTTTTT
CASSYRGDSEKLFF
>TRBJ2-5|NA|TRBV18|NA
TGTGCCAGCTCACCACCGTCTAGTAGCGAGACCCAGTACTTC
CASSPPSSSETQYF
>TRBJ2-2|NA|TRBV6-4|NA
TGTGCCAGCAGTGACAAGAACACCGGGGAGCTGTTTTTT
CASSDKNTGELFF
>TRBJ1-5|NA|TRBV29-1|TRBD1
TGCAGCGTAGTCACAGGGGGCGGACTGAATCAGCCCCAGCATTTT
CSVVTGGGLNQPQHF
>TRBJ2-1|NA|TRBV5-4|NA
TGTGCCAGCAGCTTCCCCCAAGGGGAGTATGTTGAGCAGTTCTTC
CASSFPQGEYVEQFF
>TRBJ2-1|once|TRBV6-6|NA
TGTGCCAGCACCCTCAGGGGCAATGAGCAGTTCTTC
CASTLRGNEQFF
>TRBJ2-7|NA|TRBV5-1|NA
TGCGCCAGCAGCTTGCCTGACATCTACGAGCAGTACTTC
CASSLPDIYEQYF
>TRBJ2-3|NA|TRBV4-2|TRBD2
TGTGCCAGCAGCCAGGAACTAGCGGGAGATACGCAGTATTTT
CASSQELAGDTQYF
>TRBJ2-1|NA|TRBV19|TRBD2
TGTGCCAGTAGTAGCGGGAGCTATGAGCAGTTCTTC
CASSSGSYEQFF
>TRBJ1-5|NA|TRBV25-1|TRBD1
TGTGCCAGCAGTGACGCTGGGGACAGGGGGCGCGGGCAGCCCCAGCATTTT
CASSDAGDRGRGQPQHF
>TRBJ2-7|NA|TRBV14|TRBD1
TGTGCCAGCAGCCAAGAAGGATGGCACCGGGACAGTGTAATTTACGAGCAGTACTTC
CASSQEGWHRDSVIYEQYF
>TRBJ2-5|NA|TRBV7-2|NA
TGTGCCAGCAGCTTAACCGGCGGAGGATACCAAGAGACCCAGTACTTC
CASSLTGGGYQETQYF
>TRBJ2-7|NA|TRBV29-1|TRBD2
TGCAGCGTTGCACTAGCGGGAGAGGGGAGGCACGAGCAGTACTTC
CSVALAGEGRHEQYF
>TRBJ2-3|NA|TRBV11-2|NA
TGTGCCAGCAGCTTAGGGTATACGCAGTATTTT
CASSLGYTQYF
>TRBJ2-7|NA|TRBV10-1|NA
TGCGCCAGCAGTGAGTCGGGCAGAGTCTACGAGCAGTACTTC
CASSESGRVYEQYF
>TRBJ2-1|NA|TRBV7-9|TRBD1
TGTGCCAGCAGCTTAGCGCTAGGGACAGGGGGCAATGAGCAGTTCTTC
CASSLALGTGGNEQFF
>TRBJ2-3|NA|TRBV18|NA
TGTGCCAGCTCACCTCTAGGCCAAGTGGGGGATACGCAGTATTTT
CASSPLGQVGDTQYF
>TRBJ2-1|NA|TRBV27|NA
TGTGCCAGCAGTCAGCCGGTTTTACAACGCTACAATGAGCAGTTCTTC
CASSQPVLQRYNEQFF
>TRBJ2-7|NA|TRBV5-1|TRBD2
TGCGCCAGCAGCTATGGACTAGCGGGAGTCTCGAACTACGAGCAGTACTTC
CASSYGLAGVSNYEQYF
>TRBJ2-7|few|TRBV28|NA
TGTGCCAGCTACGGCAGGAGGTACGAGCAGTACTTC
CASYGRRYEQYF
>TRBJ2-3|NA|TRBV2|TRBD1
TGTGCCAGCGCTGGACAGGGCACAGATACGCAGTATTTT
CASAGQGTDTQYF
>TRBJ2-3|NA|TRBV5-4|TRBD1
TGTGCCAGCAGTTCGACCCGGACAGGGAGGGATACGCAGTATTTT
CASSSTRTGRDTQYF
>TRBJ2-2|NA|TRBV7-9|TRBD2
TGTGCCAGCAGTAGACTAGCGGGGCCGAACACCGGGGAGCTGTTTTTT
CASSRLAGPNTGELFF